This T cell receptor beta chain appears in the sequencing data of a study of CD8 T cells in Susac syndrome. CDR1 GTSNPN and CDR2 SVGIG come from the germline V gene (reference sequence). The CDR3 sequence is 14 residues long. V shed 5 bases and J 3 bases; nucleotides not matched to a gene: 6. It was with random hexamers that roughly 0.45 to 1 ug RNA was reverse transcribed. Coverage of TCR beta CDR3 amplification by immunoSEQ multiplex PCR extended to 54 Vbeta and 13 Jbeta. TCRdb processed the immunoSEQ multiplex PCR reads anew with MiXCR; each CDR3 protein has one entry. Here the sample spans 150,000 or so distinct CDR3 sequences, approximately 93% being singletons.

The sample consisted of CD4+ T cells from PBMCs. The chain uses TRBV30 and TRBJ1-3, with TRBD1 matching over 8 bases. The receptor comes from a human donor with multiple sclerosis. The CDR3, as DNA: TGTGCCTGGGGACAGGGTGTGCGTGGAAACACCATATATTTT. Amino acids: CAWGQGVRGNTIYF.